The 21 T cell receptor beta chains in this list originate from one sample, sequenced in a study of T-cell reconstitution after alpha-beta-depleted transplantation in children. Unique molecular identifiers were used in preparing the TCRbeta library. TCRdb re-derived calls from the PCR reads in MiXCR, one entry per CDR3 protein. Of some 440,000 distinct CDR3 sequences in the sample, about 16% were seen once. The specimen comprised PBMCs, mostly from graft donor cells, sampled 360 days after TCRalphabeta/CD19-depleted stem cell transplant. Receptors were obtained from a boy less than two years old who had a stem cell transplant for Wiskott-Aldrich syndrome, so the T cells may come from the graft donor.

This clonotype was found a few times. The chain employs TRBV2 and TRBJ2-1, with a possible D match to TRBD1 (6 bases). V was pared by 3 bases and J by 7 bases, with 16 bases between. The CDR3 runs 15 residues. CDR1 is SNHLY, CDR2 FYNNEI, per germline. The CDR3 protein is CASSELRGQRNEQFF. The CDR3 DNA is TGTGCCAGCAGTGAGCTCAGGGGACAACGGAATGAGCAGTTCTTC. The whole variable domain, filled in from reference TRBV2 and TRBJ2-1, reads EPEVTQTPSHQVTQMGQEVILRCVPISNHLYFYWYRQILGQKVEFLVSFYNNEISEKSEIFDDQFSVERPDGSNFTLKIRSTKLEDSAMYFCASSELRGQRNEQFFGPGTRLTVL.

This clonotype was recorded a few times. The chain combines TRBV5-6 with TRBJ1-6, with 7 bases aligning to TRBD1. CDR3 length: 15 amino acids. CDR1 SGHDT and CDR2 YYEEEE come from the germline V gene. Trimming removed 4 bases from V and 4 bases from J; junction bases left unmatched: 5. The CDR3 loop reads CASSNRDRYNSPLHF. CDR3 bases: TGTGCCAGCAGCAACCGGGACAGATATAATTCACCCCTCCACTTT.

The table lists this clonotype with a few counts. CDR3 region: CATRASPALDDNEQFF. Written as DNA, the CDR3 is TGTGCCACACGGGCTAGCCCCGCTCTAGATGACAATGAGCAGTTCTTC. J is TRBJ2-1 and V is TRBV6-2 or TRBV6-3; possible D gene TRBD2, 5 bases. Trimming cost V 10 bases and J 5 bases, with 24 bases left between them. Germline lookup yields CDR1 MNHEY and CDR2 SVGEGT. This CDR3 is built from 16 residues.

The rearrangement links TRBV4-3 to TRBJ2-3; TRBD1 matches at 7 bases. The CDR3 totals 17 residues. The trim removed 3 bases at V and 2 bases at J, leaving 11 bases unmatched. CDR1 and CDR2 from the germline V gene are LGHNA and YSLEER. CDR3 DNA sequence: TGCGCCAGCAGCCAGGAGACCGGACAGGCTTTCACAGATACGCAGTATTTT. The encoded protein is CASSQETGQAFTDTQYF.

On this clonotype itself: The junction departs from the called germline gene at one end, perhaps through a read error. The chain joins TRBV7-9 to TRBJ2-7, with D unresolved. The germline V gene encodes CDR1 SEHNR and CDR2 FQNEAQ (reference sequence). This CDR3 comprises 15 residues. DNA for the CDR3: TGTGCCAACAGCTTAGTATTGGGCAGGACCTACGAGCAGTACTTC. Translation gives CANSLVLGRTYEQYF.

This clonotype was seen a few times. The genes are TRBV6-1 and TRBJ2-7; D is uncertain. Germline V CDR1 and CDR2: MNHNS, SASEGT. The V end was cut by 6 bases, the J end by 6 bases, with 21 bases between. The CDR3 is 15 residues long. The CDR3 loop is CASSPTRSAHSEQYF. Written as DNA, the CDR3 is TGTGCCAGCAGCCCAACACGCTCAGCCCACTCCGAGCAGTACTTC.

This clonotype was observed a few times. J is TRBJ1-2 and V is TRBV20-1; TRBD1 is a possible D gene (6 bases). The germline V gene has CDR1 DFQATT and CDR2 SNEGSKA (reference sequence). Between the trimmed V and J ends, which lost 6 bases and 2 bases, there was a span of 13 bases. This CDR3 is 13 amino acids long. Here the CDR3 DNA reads TGCAGTGCGGGGGGCTTCGAGAACTATGGCTACACCTTC. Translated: CSAGGFENYGYTF.

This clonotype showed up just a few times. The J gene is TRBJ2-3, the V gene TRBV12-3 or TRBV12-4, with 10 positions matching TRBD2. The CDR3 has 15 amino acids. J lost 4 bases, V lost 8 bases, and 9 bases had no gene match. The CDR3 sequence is CASLGRTSGADTQYF. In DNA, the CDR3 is TGTGCCAGCTTAGGGAGGACTAGCGGCGCAGATACGCAGTATTTT.

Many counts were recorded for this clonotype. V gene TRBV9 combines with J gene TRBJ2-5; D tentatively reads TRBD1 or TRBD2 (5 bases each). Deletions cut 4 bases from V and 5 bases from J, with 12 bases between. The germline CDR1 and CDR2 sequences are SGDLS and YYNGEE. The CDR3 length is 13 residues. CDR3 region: CASSQGPEETQYF. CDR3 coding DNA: TGTGCCAGCAGCCAGGGACCAGAGGAGACCCAGTACTTC. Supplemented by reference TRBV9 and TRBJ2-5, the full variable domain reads DSGVTQTPKHLITATGQRVTLRCSPRSGDLSVYWYQQSLDQGLQFLIQYYNGEERAKGNILERFSAQQFPDLHSELNLSSLELGDSALYFCASSQGPEETQYFGPGTRLLVL.

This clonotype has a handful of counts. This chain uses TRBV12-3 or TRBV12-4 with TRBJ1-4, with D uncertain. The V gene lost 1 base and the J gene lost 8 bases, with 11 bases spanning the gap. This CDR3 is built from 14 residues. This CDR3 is CASSLVKIGEKLFF. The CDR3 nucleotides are TGTGCCAGCAGTTTAGTGAAGATTGGCGAAAAACTGTTTTTT.

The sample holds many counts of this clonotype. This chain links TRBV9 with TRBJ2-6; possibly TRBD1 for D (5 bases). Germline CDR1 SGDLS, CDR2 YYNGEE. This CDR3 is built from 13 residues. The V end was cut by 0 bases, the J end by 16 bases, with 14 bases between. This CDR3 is CASSVVFGQGLTF. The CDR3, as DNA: TGTGCCAGCAGCGTAGTTTTTGGCCAGGGACTGACTTTC.

The CDR3: CASSLGASGVSYEQYF. The CDR3 DNA sequence: TGCGCCAGCAGCCTAGGGGCGTCAGGGGTCTCCTACGAGCAGTACTTC. V and J are TRBV5-1 and TRBJ2-7; the D gene is possibly TRBD1 (6 bases). This CDR3 spans 16 amino acids. Germline V gives CDR1 SGHRS, CDR2 YFSETQ. Between the trimmed V and J ends, which lost 4 bases and 0 bases, there was a span of 17 bases.

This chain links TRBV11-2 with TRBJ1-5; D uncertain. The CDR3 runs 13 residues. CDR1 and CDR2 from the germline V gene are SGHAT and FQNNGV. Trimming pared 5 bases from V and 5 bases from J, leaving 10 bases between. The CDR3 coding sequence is TGTGCCAGCAGCACGGGTCCTTATCAGCCCCAGCATTTT. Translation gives CASSTGPYQPQHF.

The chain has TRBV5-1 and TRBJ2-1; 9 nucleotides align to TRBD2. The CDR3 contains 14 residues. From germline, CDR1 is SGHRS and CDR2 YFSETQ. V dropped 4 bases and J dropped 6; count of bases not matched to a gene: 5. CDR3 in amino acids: CASSMGLAGNEQFF. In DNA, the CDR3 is TGCGCCAGCAGCATGGGACTAGCCGGCAATGAGCAGTTCTTC.

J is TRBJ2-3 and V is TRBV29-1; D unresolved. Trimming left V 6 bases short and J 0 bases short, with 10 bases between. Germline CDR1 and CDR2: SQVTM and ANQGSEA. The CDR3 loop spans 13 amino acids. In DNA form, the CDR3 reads TGCAGCGTCTACCAGGCTAGCACAGATACGCAGTATTTT. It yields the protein CSVYQASTDTQYF.

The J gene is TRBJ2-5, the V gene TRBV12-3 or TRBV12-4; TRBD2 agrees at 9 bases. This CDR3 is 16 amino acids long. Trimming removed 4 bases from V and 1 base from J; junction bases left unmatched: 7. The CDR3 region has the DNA TGTGCCAGCAGTTCCCGGGCTAGCGGGATCCAAGAGACCCAGTACTTC. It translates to CASSSRASGIQETQYF.

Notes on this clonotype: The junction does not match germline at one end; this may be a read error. The CDR3 nucleotides read TGCGCTAGCAGCTGGGGGACAGCGCAGAGAGAGCAGTACTTC. This codes for CASSWGTAQREQYF. This sequence joins TRBV5-1 and TRBJ2-7; 7 nucleotides line up with TRBD1. The CDR3 consists of 14 residues. Germline V gene lookup returns CDR1 SGHRS and CDR2 YFSETQ. Full variable domain (rest looked up from reference TRBV5-1 and TRBJ2-7): KAGVTQTPRYLIKTRGQQVTLSCSPISGHRSVSWYQQTPGQGLQFLFEYFSETQRNKGNFPGRFSGRQFSNSRSEMNVSTLELGDSALYLCASSWGTAQREQYFGPGTRLTVT.

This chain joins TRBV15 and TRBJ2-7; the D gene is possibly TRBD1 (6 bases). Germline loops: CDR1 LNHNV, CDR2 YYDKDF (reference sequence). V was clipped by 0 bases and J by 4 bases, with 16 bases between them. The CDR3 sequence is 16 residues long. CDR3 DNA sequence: TGTGCCACCAGCAGAGATGGGGGCTATTCGGGTTACGAGCAGTACTTC. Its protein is CATSRDGGYSGYEQYF.

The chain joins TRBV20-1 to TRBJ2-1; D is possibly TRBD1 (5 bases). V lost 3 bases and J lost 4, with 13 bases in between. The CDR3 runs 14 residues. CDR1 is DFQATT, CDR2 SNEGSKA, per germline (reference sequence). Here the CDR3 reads CSARLRQTYNEQFF. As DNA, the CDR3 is TGCAGTGCTAGGTTGAGACAGACATACAATGAGCAGTTCTTC.

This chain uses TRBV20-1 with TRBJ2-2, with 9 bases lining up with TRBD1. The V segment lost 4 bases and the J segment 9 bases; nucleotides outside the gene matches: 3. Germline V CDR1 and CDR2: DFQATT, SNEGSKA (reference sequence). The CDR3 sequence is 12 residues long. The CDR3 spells CSAKDRGRELFF. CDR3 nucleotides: TGCAGTGCTAAGGACAGGGGTAGGGAGCTGTTTTTT.

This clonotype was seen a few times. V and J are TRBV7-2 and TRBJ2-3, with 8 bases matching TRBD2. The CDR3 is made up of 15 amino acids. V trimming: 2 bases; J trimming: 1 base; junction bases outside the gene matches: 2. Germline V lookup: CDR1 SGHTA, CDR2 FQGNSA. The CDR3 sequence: CASSLKGLGTDTQYF. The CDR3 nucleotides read TGTGCCAGCAGCTTAAAGGGACTAGGCACAGATACGCAGTATTTT.